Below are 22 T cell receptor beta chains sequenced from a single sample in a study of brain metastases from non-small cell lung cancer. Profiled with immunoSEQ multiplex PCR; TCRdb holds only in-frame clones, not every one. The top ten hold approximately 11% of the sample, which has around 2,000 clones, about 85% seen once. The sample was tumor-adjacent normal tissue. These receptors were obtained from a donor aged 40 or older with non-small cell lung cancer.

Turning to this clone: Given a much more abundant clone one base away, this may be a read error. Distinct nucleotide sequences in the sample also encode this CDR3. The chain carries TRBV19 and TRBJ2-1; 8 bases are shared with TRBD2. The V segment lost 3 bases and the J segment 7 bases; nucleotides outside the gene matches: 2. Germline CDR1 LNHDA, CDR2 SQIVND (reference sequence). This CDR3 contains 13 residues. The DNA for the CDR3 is TGTGCCAGTAGTATGGGACTAGTTAATGAGCAGTTCTTC. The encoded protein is CASSMGLVNEQFF.

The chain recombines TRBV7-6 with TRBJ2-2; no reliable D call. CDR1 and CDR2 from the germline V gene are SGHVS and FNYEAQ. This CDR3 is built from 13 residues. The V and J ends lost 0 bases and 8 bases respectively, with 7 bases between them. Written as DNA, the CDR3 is TGTGCCAGCAGCTTAGCAGGGCCAGGGGAGCTGTTTTTT. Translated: CASSLAGPGELFF.

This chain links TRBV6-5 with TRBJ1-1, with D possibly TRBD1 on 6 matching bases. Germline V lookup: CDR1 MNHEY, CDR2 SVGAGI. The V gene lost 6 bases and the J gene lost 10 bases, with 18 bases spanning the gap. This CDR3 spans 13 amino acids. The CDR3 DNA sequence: TGTGCCAGCAGACCTACAGGGTCCGGTCTAGCTTTCTTT. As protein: CASRPTGSGLAFF.

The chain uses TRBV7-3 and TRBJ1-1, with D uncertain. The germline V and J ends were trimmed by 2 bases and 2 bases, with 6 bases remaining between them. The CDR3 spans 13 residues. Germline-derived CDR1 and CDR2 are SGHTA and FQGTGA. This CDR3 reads CASSLEGNTEAFF. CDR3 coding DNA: TGTGCCAGCAGCTTAGAGGGCAACACTGAAGCTTTCTTT.

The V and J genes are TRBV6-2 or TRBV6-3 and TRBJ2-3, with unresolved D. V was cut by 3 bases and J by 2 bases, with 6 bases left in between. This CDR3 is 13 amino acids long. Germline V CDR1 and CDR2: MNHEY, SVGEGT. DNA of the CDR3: TGTGCCAGCAGTTATGGTCCCACAGATACGCAGTATTTT. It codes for CASSYGPTDTQYF.

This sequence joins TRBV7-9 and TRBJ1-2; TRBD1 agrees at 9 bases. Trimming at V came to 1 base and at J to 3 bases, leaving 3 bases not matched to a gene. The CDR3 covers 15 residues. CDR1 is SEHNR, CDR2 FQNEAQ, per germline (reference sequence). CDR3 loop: CASSLDWTGDYGYTF. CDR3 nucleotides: TGTGCCAGCAGCTTAGATTGGACAGGGGACTATGGCTACACCTTC.

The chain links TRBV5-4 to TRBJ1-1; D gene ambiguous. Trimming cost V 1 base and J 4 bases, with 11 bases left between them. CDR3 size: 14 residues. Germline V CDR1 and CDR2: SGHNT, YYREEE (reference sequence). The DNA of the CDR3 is TGTGCCAGCAGCTTGACGTTTGGGAGCACTGAAGCTTTCTTT. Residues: CASSLTFGSTEAFF.

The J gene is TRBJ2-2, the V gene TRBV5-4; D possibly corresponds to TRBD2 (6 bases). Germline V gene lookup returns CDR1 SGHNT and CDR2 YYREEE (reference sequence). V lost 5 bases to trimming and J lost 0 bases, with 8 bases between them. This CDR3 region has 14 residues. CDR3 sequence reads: CASRRDSNTGELFF. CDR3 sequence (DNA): TGTGCCAGCAGACGGGACTCGAACACCGGGGAGCTGTTTTTT.

CDR3: CASSRVGVQAARNQPQHF. The CDR3 region has the DNA TGCGCCAGCAGCCGAGTAGGGGTACAGGCCGCTCGGAATCAGCCCCAGCATTTT. The genes are TRBV5-1 and TRBJ1-5; TRBD1 might be the D (5 bases). The CDR3 is 18 amino acids. V was shortened by 4 bases and J by 4 bases, with 24 bases between the two germline ends. Looked up from germline, CDR1 is SGHRS and CDR2 is YFSETQ.

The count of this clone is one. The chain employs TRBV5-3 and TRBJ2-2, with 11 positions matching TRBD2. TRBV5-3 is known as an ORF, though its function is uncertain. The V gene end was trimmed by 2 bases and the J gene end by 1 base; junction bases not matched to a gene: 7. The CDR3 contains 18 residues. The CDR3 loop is CARSFNSTSGGNTGELFF. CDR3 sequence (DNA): TGTGCCAGAAGCTTCAACTCAACTAGCGGGGGGAACACCGGGGAGCTGTTTTTT.

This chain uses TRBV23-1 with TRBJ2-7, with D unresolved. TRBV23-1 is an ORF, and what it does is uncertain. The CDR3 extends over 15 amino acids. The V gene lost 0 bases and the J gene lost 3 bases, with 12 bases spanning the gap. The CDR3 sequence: CASSQSPKSLYEQYF. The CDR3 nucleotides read TGCGCCAGCAGTCAATCGCCCAAGAGCCTCTACGAGCAGTACTTC.

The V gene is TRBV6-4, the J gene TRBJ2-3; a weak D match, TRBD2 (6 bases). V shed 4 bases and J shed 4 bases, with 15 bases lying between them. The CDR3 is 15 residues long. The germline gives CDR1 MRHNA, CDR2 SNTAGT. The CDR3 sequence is CASSVGIGGADTQYF. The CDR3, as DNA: TGTGCCAGCAGTGTGGGGATCGGCGGGGCAGATACGCAGTATTTT.

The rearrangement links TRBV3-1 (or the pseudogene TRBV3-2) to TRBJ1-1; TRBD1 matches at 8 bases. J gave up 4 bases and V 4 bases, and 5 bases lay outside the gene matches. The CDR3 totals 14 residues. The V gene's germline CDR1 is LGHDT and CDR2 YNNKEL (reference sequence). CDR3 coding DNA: TGTGCCAGCAGCCCAGGGGGCTTCGGCACTGAAGCTTTCTTT. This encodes CASSPGGFGTEAFF.

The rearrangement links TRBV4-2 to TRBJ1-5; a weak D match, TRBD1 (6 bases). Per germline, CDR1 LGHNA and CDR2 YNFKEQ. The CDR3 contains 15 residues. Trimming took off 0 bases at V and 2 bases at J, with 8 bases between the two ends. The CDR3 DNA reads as TGTGCCAGCAGCCAAGATAAGGGGGGCAATCAGCCCCAGCATTTT. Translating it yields CASSQDKGGNQPQHF.

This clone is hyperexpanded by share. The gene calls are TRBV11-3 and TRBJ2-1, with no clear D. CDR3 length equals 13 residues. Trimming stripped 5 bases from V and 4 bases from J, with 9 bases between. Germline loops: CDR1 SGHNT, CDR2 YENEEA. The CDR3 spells CASSPRYYNEQFF. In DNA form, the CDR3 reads TGTGCCAGCAGCCCCCGATATTACAATGAGCAGTTCTTC.

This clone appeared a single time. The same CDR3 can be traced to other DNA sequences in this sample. CDR3 region: CAISDPSDRNTEAFF. Written as DNA, the CDR3 is TGTGCCATCAGTGACCCCTCGGACAGGAACACTGAAGCTTTCTTT. The J gene is TRBJ1-1, the V gene TRBV10-3, with D tentatively TRBD1 (6 bases). Between the trimmed V and J ends, which lost 3 bases and 1 base, there was a span of 12 bases. Looked up from germline, CDR1 is ENHRY and CDR2 is SYGVKD. The CDR3 sequence is 15 residues long.

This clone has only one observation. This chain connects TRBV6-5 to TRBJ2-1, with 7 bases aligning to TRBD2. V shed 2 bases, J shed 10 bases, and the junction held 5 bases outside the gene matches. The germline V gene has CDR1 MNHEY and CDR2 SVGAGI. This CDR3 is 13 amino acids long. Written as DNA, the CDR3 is TGTGCCAGCAGTTACAAGAGGGGAGGGGAGCAGTTCTTC. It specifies CASSYKRGGEQFF.

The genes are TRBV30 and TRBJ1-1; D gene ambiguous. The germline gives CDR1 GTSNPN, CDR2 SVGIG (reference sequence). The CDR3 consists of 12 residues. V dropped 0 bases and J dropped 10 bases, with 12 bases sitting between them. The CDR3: CAWSVVLGGAFF. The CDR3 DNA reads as TGTGCCTGGAGTGTGGTTCTAGGAGGAGCTTTCTTT. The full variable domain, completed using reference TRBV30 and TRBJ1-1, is SQTIHQWPATLVQPVGSPLSLECTVEGTSNPNLYWYRQAAGRGLQLLFYSVGIGQISSEVPQNLSASRPQDRQFILSSKKLLLSDSGFYLCAWSVVLGGAFFGQGTRLTVV.

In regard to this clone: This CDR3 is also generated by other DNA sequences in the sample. The CDR3 DNA reads TGTGCCAGCAGCCCCAGGACTAGCGCAAGCTCCTACAATGAGCAGTTCTTC. Translation gives CASSPRTSASSYNEQFF. The chain couples TRBV2 to TRBJ2-1; 9 bases fit TRBD2. Germline CDR1 SNHLY, CDR2 FYNNEI. V shed 6 bases and J 0 bases; nucleotides not matched to a gene: 9. The CDR3 has 17 amino acids.

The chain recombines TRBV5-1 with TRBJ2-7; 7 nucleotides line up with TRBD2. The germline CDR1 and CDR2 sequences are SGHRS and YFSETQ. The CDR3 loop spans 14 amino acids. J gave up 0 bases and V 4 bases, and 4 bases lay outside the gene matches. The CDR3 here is CASSPSGGSYEQYF. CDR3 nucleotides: TGCGCCAGCAGCCCTTCGGGGGGCTCCTACGAGCAGTACTTC.

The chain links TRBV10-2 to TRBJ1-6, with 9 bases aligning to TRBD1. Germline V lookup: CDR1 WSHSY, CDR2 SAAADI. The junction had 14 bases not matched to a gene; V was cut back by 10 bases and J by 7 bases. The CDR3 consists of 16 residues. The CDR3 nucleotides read TGCGCCACCTCCGAGACAGGGGGGGGAGCGAATTCACCCCTCCACTTT. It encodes CATSETGGGANSPLHF.

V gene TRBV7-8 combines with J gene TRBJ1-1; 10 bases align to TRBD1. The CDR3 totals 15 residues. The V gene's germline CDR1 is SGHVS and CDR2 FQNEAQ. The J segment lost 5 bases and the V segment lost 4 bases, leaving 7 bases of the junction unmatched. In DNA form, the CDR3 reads TGTGCCAGCAGCTCCTGGACAGGGGGGTCGACTGAAGCTTTCTTT. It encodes CASSSWTGGSTEAFF.